This T cell receptor (beta chain) was profiled in a study of CD8+CD57+ T cells in acquired aplastic anemia. Study as a whole: On average, sorted CD4+ and CD8+ cells gave roughly 2.9 ug of DNA. CD4+ reads averaged around 10 million in healthy donors. General study findings and limits: Patients and controls were found to share fewer than 35 CD8+ CDR3 sequences. Patients were compared with controls for CD8+ Simpson's diversity, and no significant difference emerged.

Germline CDR1 and CDR2: LGHDT and YNNKEL (reference sequence). CDR3 length equals 15 residues. The V end was cut by 0 bases, the J end by 5 bases, with 13 bases between. Researchers used genomic DNA as the template to profile TCR beta VDJ and CDR3. TCRdb re-called the reads through MiXCR, storing one row per CDR3 protein. The top ten clones hold around 3% of a sample with some 190,000 distinct CDR3 sequences, around 45% of them seen once. This clonotype turned up a few times. Its antigen remains unidentified. This TCR was sampled from a human donor in good health. The V call is TRBV3-1, the J call TRBJ1-1; maybe TRBD1 (5 bases). The source material was sorted CD4+, CD8+, or CD8+CD57+ T cells (not recorded which) from PBMCs. The CDR3 region is CASSQDTAGRTEAFF. In nucleotides, the CDR3 is TGTGCCAGCAGCCAAGATACGGCAGGGCGTACTGAAGCTTTCTTT.